These 29 T cell receptor beta chains were all obtained from the same sample, sequenced in a study of Graves' ophthalmopathy and Graves' hyperthyroidism. CDR3 regions of TCR beta were amplified from RNA transcripts. The first-round RT-PCR employed HTBI primers together with the Qiagen OneStep RT-PCR kit. A multiplex PCR was then performed as the second round. From the multiplex PCR reads, TCRdb called clonotypes with MiXCR, one entry per CDR3 protein. The repertoire includes about 390,000 distinct CDR3 sequences, 17% of them detected once, and 2.4% sits in the top ten. The sequenced sample was peripheral blood. These receptors originate from an adult woman with stable Graves' hyperthyroidism.

At least ten counts were recorded for this clonotype. The chain combines TRBV6-5 with TRBJ2-2; the D is unclear. There are 15 residues in the CDR3. The V end was cut by 3 bases, the J end by 0 bases, with 8 bases between. Looked up from germline, CDR1 is MNHEY and CDR2 is SVGAGI. This CDR3 is CASSYTVTNTGELFF. The CDR3 coding sequence is TGTGCCAGCAGTTATACAGTAACGAACACCGGGGAGCTGTTTTTT.

This clonotype was counted many times. The gene calls are TRBV7-9 and TRBJ1-2, with D maybe TRBD1 (6 bases). CDR3 length: 13 amino acids. Trimming pared 6 bases from V and 8 bases from J, leaving 16 bases between. Germline V lookup: CDR1 SEHNR, CDR2 FQNEAQ (reference sequence). This CDR3 is CASSSQGQGGYTF. The DNA for the CDR3 is TGTGCCAGCAGTTCACAGGGACAAGGGGGCTACACCTTC. Full variable domain (missing parts from reference TRBV7-9 and TRBJ1-2): DTGVSQNPRHKITKRGQNVTFRCDPISEHNRLYWYRQTLGQGPEFLTYFQNEAQLEKSRLLSDRFSAERPKGSFSTLEIQRTEQGDSAMYLCASSSQGQGGYTFGSGTRLTVV.

This rearrangement joins TRBV10-1 to TRBJ2-2; no clear D gene. Trimming took off 8 bases at V and 1 base at J, with 8 bases between the two ends. Per germline, CDR1 WNHNN and CDR2 SYGVQD (reference sequence). CDR3 size: 13 residues. The CDR3 sequence: CASGPGNTGELFF. The CDR3 DNA is TGCGCCAGCGGACCAGGGAACACCGGGGAGCTGTTTTTT.

V is TRBV6-5 and J is TRBJ1-1; D ambiguous. Trimming removed 4 bases at V and 11 bases at J, with 17 bases between. Germline V gene sequence: CDR1 MNHEY, CDR2 SVGAGI. CDR3 length equals 13 residues. CDR3 protein: CASSSHSAGGAFF. CDR3 sequence (DNA): TGTGCCAGCAGTTCCCACAGCGCGGGAGGCGCTTTCTTT.

This clonotype showed up many times. This chain links TRBV6-1 with TRBJ1-5, with D possibly being TRBD1 (6 bases). Trimming removed 5 bases from V and 6 bases from J, with 14 bases in between. The germline CDR1 and CDR2 sequences are MNHNS and SASEGT. This CDR3 region has 14 residues. The CDR3: CASSRPGGGQPQHF. The CDR3, as DNA: TGTGCCAGCAGTCGCCCCGGAGGGGGTCAGCCCCAGCATTTT.

The chain uses TRBV6-2 or TRBV6-3 and TRBJ1-3, with D hard to call. From germline, CDR1 is MNHEY and CDR2 SVGEGT. The CDR3 totals 18 residues. Trimming stripped 3 bases from V and 1 base from J, with 19 bases between. In DNA form, the CDR3 reads TGTGCCAGCAGTTATGACCTACACCAATTCTCTTCTGGAAACACCATATATTTT. As protein: CASSYDLHQFSSGNTIYF.

This rearrangement joins TRBV6-4 to TRBJ2-2; 9 bases are shared with TRBD2. There are 16 residues in the CDR3. Germline V gene data show CDR1 as MRHNA and CDR2 as SNTAGT. J lost 5 bases, V lost 6 bases, and 10 bases had no gene match. DNA of the CDR3: TGTGCCAGCAGCTGGACTAGCGTGGTAGGAACCGGGGAGCTGTTTTTT. It yields the protein CASSWTSVVGTGELFF.

This clonotype was recorded many times. The chain carries TRBV2 and TRBJ1-6; TRBD1 is a possible D gene (6 bases). Trimming stripped 5 bases from V and 7 bases from J, with 9 bases between. Germline V lookup: CDR1 SNHLY, CDR2 FYNNEI. The CDR3 has 13 amino acids. CDR3 sequence: CASSPDSNSPLHF. The DNA of the CDR3 is TGTGCCAGCAGTCCGGACAGCAATTCACCCCTCCACTTT. The entire variable domain, with the rest obtained from reference TRBV2 and TRBJ1-6, is as follows: EPEVTQTPSHQVTQMGQEVILRCVPISNHLYFYWYRQILGQKVEFLVSFYNNEISEKSEIFDDQFSVERPDGSNFTLKIRSTKLEDSAMYFCASSPDSNSPLHFGNGTRLTVT.

This clonotype was counted at least ten times. The chain couples TRBV4-3 to TRBJ1-1; no clear D gene. The CDR3 is 14 amino acids. Trimming removed 0 bases at V and 0 bases at J, with 5 bases between. Germline CDR1 and CDR2: LGHNA and YSLEER. In DNA, the CDR3 is TGCGCCAGCAGCCAAGACAGAGTGAACACTGAAGCTTTCTTT. Translating it yields CASSQDRVNTEAFF.

This clonotype occurred many times. In DNA, the CDR3 is TGTGCCACCAGCAGAGTTAGGGTCGGGGAGACCCAGTACTTC. It is translated as CATSRVRVGETQYF. The V call is TRBV15, the J call TRBJ2-5; D gene unclear. The germline V gene encodes CDR1 LNHNV and CDR2 YYDKDF (reference sequence). V lost 1 base, J lost 5 bases, and 11 bases lay in between. The CDR3 is made up of 14 amino acids.

Only a few counts were recorded for this clonotype. The gene calls are TRBV30 and TRBJ1-2; maybe TRBD1 (6 bases). From germline, CDR1 is GTSNPN and CDR2 SVGIG (reference sequence). V was trimmed by 4 bases and J by 4 bases, leaving 10 bases between them. CDR3 length: 12 residues. The CDR3 region is CAWNRASYGYTF. The DNA for the CDR3 is TGTGCCTGGAACAGGGCGTCCTATGGCTACACCTTC.

The rearrangement joins TRBV11-2 to TRBJ2-5; tentative D call: TRBD1 (5 bases). This CDR3 has 16 amino acids. Trimming pared 2 bases from V and 3 bases from J, leaving 16 bases between. Germline V CDR1 and CDR2: SGHAT, FQNNGV. In DNA, the CDR3 is TGTGCCAGCAGCTTATTTTTGGGGCTAGGGGAAGAGACCCAGTACTTC. This sequence encodes CASSLFLGLGEETQYF.

This clonotype appeared many times. The chain has TRBV11-2 and TRBJ2-7; maybe TRBD2 (5 bases). The germline V gene has CDR1 SGHAT and CDR2 FQNNGV. The CDR3 spans 13 residues. The V and J ends lost 3 bases and 1 base respectively, with 7 bases between them. The CDR3 DNA sequence: TGTGCCAGCAGCTTTCCGGGGTCCTACGAGCAGTACTTC. Amino acid sequence: CASSFPGSYEQYF.

At least ten counts were recorded for this clonotype. The chain employs TRBV12-3 or TRBV12-4 and TRBJ2-5; the D gene could be TRBD1 or TRBD2 (6 bases each). This CDR3 region has 14 residues. Trimming left V 6 bases short and J 5 bases short, with 16 bases between. CDR3 nucleotides: TGTGCCAGCAGCCAACAGGGTGGGAGGGAGACCCAGTACTTC. Amino acid sequence: CASSQQGGRETQYF.

This clonotype was detected a few times. This sequence joins TRBV2 and TRBJ2-7, with D possibly TRBD2 on 6 matching bases. The CDR3 has 13 residues. V was shortened by 8 bases and J by 2 bases, with 13 bases between the two germline ends. Germline CDR1 SNHLY, CDR2 FYNNEI. The CDR3 loop is CASFLGGTYEQYF. In nucleotides, the CDR3 is TGTGCCAGCTTTCTCGGGGGAACCTACGAGCAGTACTTC.

Ten or more counts support this clonotype. The V gene is TRBV27, the J gene TRBJ1-2, with D maybe TRBD1 (6 bases). Trimming left V 3 bases short and J 8 bases short, with 13 bases between. This CDR3 comprises 13 residues. Germline V gene lookup returns CDR1 MNHEY and CDR2 SMNVEV (reference sequence). The CDR3 loop is CASSFTGLRGYTF. The CDR3 nucleotides are TGTGCCAGCAGTTTTACAGGGCTACGCGGCTACACCTTC.

This chain links TRBV20-1 with TRBJ1-2; TRBD1 matches at 8 bases. Per the germline V gene, CDR1 is DFQATT and CDR2 is SNEGSKA (reference sequence). The ends lost 0 bases at V and 4 bases at J; junction bases unmatched: 4. The CDR3 spans 14 residues. The CDR3 protein is CSARDWTGIYGYTF. CDR3 bases: TGCAGTGCTAGAGATTGGACAGGGATCTATGGCTACACCTTC.

This clonotype appeared many times. The V and J genes are TRBV28 and TRBJ1-1; the D gene is possibly TRBD1 (6 bases). Germline assignment: CDR1 MDHEN and CDR2 SYDVKM. V was shortened by 5 bases and J by 6 bases, with 16 bases between the two germline ends. The CDR3 sequence is 14 residues long. CDR3: CASSGPGAMSEAFF. In DNA, the CDR3 is TGTGCCAGCAGTGGGCCAGGGGCAATGTCTGAAGCTTTCTTT. Combining the CDR3 with reference TRBV28 and TRBJ1-1 gives the whole variable domain DVKVTQSSRYLVKRTGEKVFLECVQDMDHENMFWYRQDPGLGLRLIYFSYDVKMKEKGDIPEGYSVSREKKERFSLILESASTNQTSMYLCASSGPGAMSEAFFGQGTRLTVV.

In this sample, this clonotype turned up many times. The junction shows a germline mismatch at one end, possibly a read error. The CDR3 loop is CASSLGGAPGTSGF. CDR3 DNA sequence: TGTGCCAGCAGTTTAGGCGGGGCCCCTGGGACTAGCGGCTTC. This chain joins TRBV12-3 or TRBV12-4 and TRBJ2-7; 11 bases match TRBD2. This CDR3 is built from 14 residues.

This clonotype showed up many times. The chain couples TRBV19 to TRBJ1-6, with D uncertain. The V and J ends lost 7 bases and 10 bases respectively, with 11 bases between them. This CDR3 comprises 12 residues. From germline, CDR1 is LNHDA and CDR2 SQIVND (reference sequence). For the CDR3, the DNA is TGTGCCAGTAACACAGAAAGGTCACCCCTCCACTTT. This sequence encodes CASNTERSPLHF.

This clonotype was found many times. The chain couples TRBV28 to TRBJ2-7; possible D gene TRBD1, 5 bases. Germline V lookup: CDR1 MDHEN, CDR2 SYDVKM. The CDR3 sequence is 15 residues long. V was clipped by 3 bases and J by 4 bases, with 16 bases between them. CDR3 in amino acids: CASSLGPQIVYEQYF. CDR3 coding DNA: TGTGCCAGCAGTTTGGGGCCACAAATAGTTTACGAGCAGTACTTC.

This clonotype was recorded at least ten times. This chain connects TRBV9 to TRBJ2-5; D is unresolved. The CDR3 runs to 15 residues. The germline gives CDR1 SGDLS, CDR2 YYNGEE. V was shortened by 0 bases and J by 0 bases, with 9 bases between the two germline ends. CDR3 DNA: TGTGCCAGCAGCGTAGGACATTCGTACCAAGAGACCCAGTACTTC. Amino acids: CASSVGHSYQETQYF.

This clonotype was seen at least ten times. V usage is TRBV7-2 and J usage is TRBJ2-5; D possibly corresponds to TRBD2 (6 bases). The V and J ends lost 5 bases and 5 bases respectively, with 15 bases between them. CDR3 size: 14 residues. In germline, CDR1 is SGHTA, CDR2 FQGNSA. Here the CDR3 reads CASSPGTFAETQYF. Written as DNA, the CDR3 is TGTGCCAGCAGCCCGGGGACTTTTGCCGAGACCCAGTACTTC.

This clonotype was counted many times. The V call is TRBV12-5, the J call TRBJ1-1; D remains unclear. This CDR3 is 13 amino acids long. With 5 bases removed from V and 6 bases from J, the gap between germline ends came to 13 bases. Germline loops: CDR1 LGHNT, CDR2 FRNRAP. The CDR3: CASGPEPVAEAFF. The CDR3 DNA is TGTGCTAGTGGTCCTGAACCGGTGGCTGAAGCTTTCTTT. The full variable domain, its missing parts supplied by reference TRBV12-5 and TRBJ1-1, is DARVTQTPRHKVTEMGQEVTMRCQPILGHNTVFWYRQTMMQGLELLAYFRNRAPLDDSGMPKDRFSAEMPDATLATLKIQPSEPRDSAVYFCASGPEPVAEAFFGQGTRLTVV.

Ten or more counts support this clonotype. This chain links TRBV7-2 with TRBJ2-5; 7 bases map to TRBD2. CDR3 length: 15 amino acids. J gave up 5 bases and V 1 base, and 7 bases lay outside the gene matches. The germline V gene has CDR1 SGHTA and CDR2 FQGNSA. The chain's CDR3 is CASSLVRGSSETQYF. CDR3 sequence (DNA): TGTGCCAGCAGCTTAGTGCGGGGGTCGAGTGAGACCCAGTACTTC.

This clonotype came up many times. The chain is built from TRBV28 and TRBJ2-7, with 7 bases that match TRBD1. Looked up from germline, CDR1 is MDHEN and CDR2 is SYDVKM. There are 16 residues in the CDR3. With V trimmed by 6 bases and J by 7 bases, 18 bases remained unmatched. DNA of the CDR3: TGTGCCAGCAGCCAAGAGGCTACAGGGGCGCCGCGTGAGCAGTACTTC. This gives the protein CASSQEATGAPREQYF.

The CDR3 DNA reads as TGTGCCAGCAGTTCCGGGACAGGGTTCAATCAGCCCCAGCATTTT. Residues: CASSSGTGFNQPQHF. The V call is TRBV6-5, the J call TRBJ1-5; 9 nucleotides agree with TRBD1. The CDR3 is 15 residues long. V trimming: 4 bases; J trimming: 3 bases; junction bases outside the gene matches: 4. In germline, CDR1 is MNHEY, CDR2 SVGAGI.

This clonotype has a count of ten or more. The CDR3 sequence: CASSFGGSPLHF. In nucleotides, the CDR3 is TGTGCCAGCAGTTTTGGGGGTTCACCCCTCCACTTT. This sequence joins TRBV12-3 or TRBV12-4 and TRBJ1-6; tentatively, D is TRBD1 (5 bases). The CDR3 extends over 12 amino acids. The V end was cut by 3 bases, the J end by 9 bases, with 6 bases between.

This clonotype has at least ten counts. CDR3 in DNA: TGTGCCAGCAGTCGACCCCAACCAAACACCGGGGAGCTGTTTTTT. The encoded protein is CASSRPQPNTGELFF. The chain uses TRBV28 and TRBJ2-2; the D is unclear. Germline V CDR1 and CDR2: MDHEN, SYDVKM. V was shortened by 5 bases and J by 2 bases, with 12 bases between the two germline ends. This CDR3 has 15 residues.